This is a list of T cell receptor beta chains from one sample in a study of CD8+CD57+ T cells in acquired aplastic anemia. MiXCR was run by TCRdb on the reads, yielding one entry per CDR3 protein. The data hold around 200,000 distinct CDR3 sequences, with approximately 48% observed a single time. The sequenced material came from sorted CD4+, CD8+, or CD8+CD57+ T cells (not recorded which) from PBMCs. These receptors were obtained from a human donor with aplastic anemia. The CDR3 runs from the conserved cysteine through the conserved F or W. Fields, in order: J gene, D gene, V gene, clone size, CDR3 protein, CDR3 DNA. The D gene is left open where the match is weak. Not all rows give a size; the values are once, few, many and, for expanded clones, a class.

>TRBJ2-1|TRBD2|TRBV25-1|once
CASSAPGLAGGYNEQFF
TGTGCCAGCAGTGCCCCGGGACTAGCGGGGGGGTACAATGAGCAGTTCTTC
>TRBJ1-1|-|TRBV2|-
CASRSHRWGAEDTEAFF
TGTGCCAGCAGGTCTCACCGCTGGGGGGCGGAGGACACTGAAGCTTTCTTT
>TRBJ2-3|-|TRBV19|-
CASSTWQGYDTQYF
TGTGCCAGTAGTACCTGGCAGGGGTACGATACGCAGTATTTT
>TRBJ2-5|TRBD2|TRBV9|once
CASSVSGGSGETQYF
TGTGCCAGCAGCGTATCGGGCGGGAGTGGCGAGACCCAGTACTTC
>TRBJ2-3|-|TRBV9|many
CASSVDVQGTDTQYF
TGTGCCAGCAGCGTAGACGTTCAAGGGACAGATACGCAGTATTTT
>TRBJ2-7|-|TRBV20-1|few
CSAGGQVLSYEQYF
TGCAGTGCGGGAGGACAGGTGCTCTCCTACGAGCAGTACTTC
>TRBJ2-2|TRBD1|TRBV15|-
CATSRGTGNTGELFF
TGTGCCACCAGCAGAGGGACAGGGAACACCGGGGAGCTGTTTTTT
>TRBJ2-3|-|TRBV15|-
CATSSGGRTDTQYF
TGTGCCACCAGCAGCGGGGGCCGCACAGATACGCAGTATTTT
>TRBJ2-1|TRBD2|TRBV19|-
CASSIAPSGGADEQFF
TGTGCCAGTAGTATCGCCCCTAGCGGGGGGGCTGATGAGCAGTTCTTC
>TRBJ2-5|TRBD2|TRBV24-1|-
CATSAAGGPQETQYF
TGTGCCACCAGTGCAGCGGGAGGGCCCCAAGAGACCCAGTACTTC
>TRBJ2-7|-|TRBV7-8|-
CASRAGDRVWEQYF
TGTGCCAGCCGCGCAGGGGATCGAGTGTGGGAGCAGTACTTC
>TRBJ1-1|TRBD1|TRBV24-1|-
CATSAGQGGVTEAFF
TGTGCCACCAGTGCAGGACAGGGCGGTGTCACTGAAGCTTTCTTT
>TRBJ1-3|TRBD1|TRBV7-8|-
CASSRGGGRISGNTIYF
TGTGCCAGCAGCCGTGGAGGGGGCAGGATCTCTGGAAACACCATATATTTT
>TRBJ2-2|TRBD1|TRBV20-1|many
CSARDRGTTGELFF
TGCAGTGCACGGGACAGGGGGACCACCGGGGAGCTGTTTTTT
>TRBJ2-7|TRBD2|TRBV29-1|-
CSSGGTSGASTYEQYF
TGCAGCTCCGGGGGGACTAGCGGGGCCTCAACCTACGAGCAGTACTTC
>TRBJ2-5|-|TRBV5-6|-
CASSHTARGGGTQYF
TGTGCCAGCAGCCACACAGCTAGAGGGGGAGGGACCCAGTACTTC
>TRBJ2-3|-|TRBV3-1|many
CASRPSGEYTQYF
TGTGCCAGCAGGCCGTCGGGGGAGTATACGCAGTATTTT
>TRBJ2-7|TRBD2|TRBV29-1|once
CSVDGTSGVEQYF
TGCAGCGTAGACGGGACTAGCGGTGTGGAGCAGTACTTC
>TRBJ2-3|TRBD2|TRBV2|-
CASTASSTSGTDTQYF
TGTGCCAGCACAGCGTCGTCGACTAGCGGCACAGATACGCAGTATTTT
>TRBJ2-3|TRBD2|TRBV20-1|many
CSASGGADTQYF
TGCAGTGCTAGCGGGGGGGCAGATACGCAGTATTTT
>TRBJ2-3|-|TRBV7-8|-
CASSVAGNADTQYF
TGTGCCAGCAGCGTTGCGGGGAACGCAGATACGCAGTATTTT
>TRBJ2-2|-|TRBV29-1|-
CSVGQRGVGELFF
TGCAGCGTTGGACAGAGGGGAGTCGGGGAGCTGTTTTTT
>TRBJ2-1|-|TRBV6-5|many
CASSYSRGRGYEQFF
TGTGCCAGCAGTTACTCGCGGGGGCGGGGCTATGAGCAGTTCTTC
>TRBJ2-4|-|TRBV7-2|many
CASSPRGGNIQYF
TGTGCCAGCAGCCCTAGGGGGGGAAACATTCAGTACTTC
>TRBJ1-2|TRBD1|TRBV10-3|-
CAISSAGTGNYGYTF
TGTGCCATCAGTTCCGCCGGGACAGGGAACTATGGCTACACCTTC
>TRBJ1-2|-|TRBV2|-
CASSLRENYGYTF
TGTGCCAGCAGCCTGAGGGAAAATTATGGCTACACCTTC
>TRBJ2-7|-|TRBV12-3/TRBV12-4|-
CASSLQTGIYEQYF
TGTGCCAGCAGTTTACAAACAGGGATCTACGAGCAGTACTTC
>TRBJ2-2|-|TRBV9|-
CASSLSGVQDGELFF
TGTGCCAGCAGCCTCTCGGGCGTCCAAGACGGGGAGCTGTTTTTT
>TRBJ1-1|-|TRBV2|many
CASRPGVGTEAFF
TGTGCCAGCAGGCCCGGGGTTGGCACTGAAGCTTTCTTT
>TRBJ2-5|-|TRBV10-2|-
CASSVPGGETQYF
TGCGCCAGCAGTGTGCCAGGGGGGGAGACCCAGTACTTC
>TRBJ2-1|TRBD2|TRBV20-1|many
CSAGTSGGYEQFF
TGCAGTGCTGGGACTAGCGGGGGTTATGAGCAGTTCTTC
>TRBJ1-1|TRBD1|TRBV10-3|once
CAIQGQGTEAFF
TGTGCCATCCAGGGACAGGGTACTGAAGCTTTCTTT
>TRBJ2-1|TRBD1|TRBV11-2|few
CASSRTGGTYDEQFF
TGTGCCAGCAGCCGTACAGGGGGCACCTACGATGAGCAGTTCTTC
>TRBJ1-2|-|TRBV25-1|-
CASALGNGYTF
TGTGCCAGCGCACTGGGTAATGGCTACACCTTC
>TRBJ2-1|TRBD2|TRBV29-1|-
CSVDEGLAITYNEQFF
TGCAGCGTTGACGAGGGACTAGCGATCACCTACAATGAGCAGTTCTTC
>TRBJ1-2|TRBD1|TRBV7-6|many
CASSGDRFYGYTF
TGTGCCAGCAGCGGGGACAGATTCTATGGCTACACCTTC
>TRBJ2-1|TRBD2|TRBV6-1|-
CASTQAGGYNEQFF
TGTGCCAGCACCCAAGCGGGGGGCTACAATGAGCAGTTCTTC
>TRBJ1-2|-|TRBV6-1|few
CASSVGDYDYTF
TGTGCCAGCAGCGTAGGGGACTATGACTACACCTTC
>TRBJ1-5|TRBD1|TRBV19|-
CASSPAAGQSYPQHF
TGTGCCAGTAGCCCTGCGGCGGGACAGAGTTACCCCCAGCATTTT
>TRBJ1-5|-|TRBV3-1|many
CASSRGRGNQPQHF
TGTGCCAGCTCCCGGGGACGAGGCAATCAGCCCCAGCATTTT
>TRBJ2-5|TRBD2|TRBV29-1|-
CSAGLAVQETQYF
TGCAGCGCGGGACTAGCGGTGCAAGAGACCCAGTACTTC
>TRBJ2-1|TRBD2|TRBV15|-
CATRVAGSNEQFF
TGTGCCACCAGGGTAGCGGGGAGCAATGAGCAGTTCTTC
>TRBJ2-6|-|TRBV18|-
CASSPITGTSGANVLTF
TGTGCCAGCTCACCGATTACGGGGACCTCTGGGGCCAACGTCCTGACTTTC
>TRBJ1-2|-|TRBV30|few
CAGGYGYTF
TGTGCCGGGGGATATGGCTACACCTTC
>TRBJ2-3|TRBD2|TRBV3-1|few
CASSRWRGAGTDTQYF
TGTGCCAGCAGCAGGTGGCGGGGGGCCGGCACAGATACGCAGTATTTT
>TRBJ2-5|TRBD1|TRBV3-1|few
CASRRTGIETQYF
TGTGCCAGCCGAAGGACAGGGATAGAGACCCAGTACTTC
>TRBJ2-7|TRBD1|TRBV20-1|-
CSVRQGQGTYDQYF
TGCAGTGTTCGCCAGGGACAGGGCACCTACGACCAGTACTTC
>TRBJ2-3|-|TRBV5-1|many
CASSLEGGSNADTQYF
TGCGCCAGCAGCTTGGAGGGGGGAAGTAACGCAGATACGCAGTATTTT
>TRBJ2-5|TRBD1|TRBV10-1|-
CASTSGQGAGETQYF
TGCGCCAGCACTTCGGGACAGGGGGCGGGGGAGACCCAGTACTTC
>TRBJ1-1|-|TRBV9|-
CASSLGGSLRTEAFF
TGTGCCAGCAGCTTGGGTGGCAGTCTAAGGACTGAAGCTTTCTTT
>TRBJ1-1|-|TRBV19|-
CASSMSGAGTEAFF
TGTGCCAGTAGTATGTCCGGAGCCGGCACTGAAGCTTTCTTT
>TRBJ2-1|-|TRBV24-1|few
CATSDFNGNEQFF
TGTGCCACCAGTGATTTCAATGGGAATGAGCAGTTCTTC
>TRBJ2-7|-|TRBV7-2|-
CASSLWSNYEQYF
TGTGCCAGCAGCTTATGGTCAAACTACGAGCAGTACTTC
>TRBJ1-1|TRBD1|TRBV4-3|-
CASSHGQDTEAFF
TGCGCCAGCAGCCATGGACAGGACACTGAAGCTTTCTTT
>TRBJ2-1|TRBD1|TRBV7-2|many
CASSTTMGQGFYNEQFF
TGTGCCAGCAGCACCACGATGGGACAGGGGTTTTACAATGAGCAGTTCTTC
>TRBJ2-7|-|TRBV10-3|few
CAISGGLQDEQYF
TGTGCCATCAGTGGGGGGCTTCAGGACGAGCAGTACTTC
>TRBJ2-7|TRBD2|TRBV20-1|-
CSASRGTSGRQWEQYF
TGCAGTGCTAGTCGGGGAACTAGCGGGAGGCAATGGGAGCAGTACTTC
>TRBJ2-1|TRBD2|TRBV7-4|many
CASSLSSGTSGGVSSYNEQFF
TGTGCCAGCAGCTTGTCCTCCGGGACTAGCGGGGGGGTGAGCTCCTACAATGAGCAGTTCTTC